This entry lists 27 T cell receptor beta chains sequenced from one sample in a study of cytomegalovirus exposure and HLA in healthy donors. This table comes from immunoSEQ multiplex PCR, and its TCRdb copy is limited to in-frame clones, with some not included. The table lists roughly 260,000 clones, 90% of them singletons. Sequenced sample: PBMCs. Receptor source: a woman in her late teens or twenties in good health and CMV-seronegative.

The chain carries TRBV28 and TRBJ1-5; D is uncertain. CDR1 MDHEN and CDR2 SYDVKM come from the germline V gene. Deletions cut 0 bases from V and 0 bases from J, with 12 bases between. CDR3 length: 17 amino acids. CDR3 loop: CASSLWARGTSNQPQHF. In DNA form, the CDR3 reads TGTGCCAGCAGTTTATGGGCTCGCGGTACTAGCAATCAGCCCCAGCATTTT.

The chain carries TRBV29-1 and TRBJ1-5; TRBD1 matches 7 bases. CDR1 and CDR2 (germline): SQVTM, ANQGSEA. Germline trimming cut 5 bases from V and 1 base from J; bases unmatched to any gene: 5. The CDR3 length is 14 residues. The CDR3 bases are TGCAGCGTTCGATTGACAGGGAGCAATCAGCCCCAGCATTTT. Translated, it gives CSVRLTGSNQPQHF.

The rearrangement links TRBV11-3 to TRBJ2-7; TRBD1 aligns across 11 bases. V lost 5 bases to trimming and J lost 6 bases; unmatched junction nucleotides: 3. The CDR3 has 13 residues. Germline CDR1 SGHNT, CDR2 YENEEA. The chain's CDR3 is CASSGGTGGEQYF. Here the CDR3 DNA reads TGTGCCAGCAGCGGTGGGACAGGGGGCGAGCAGTACTTC.

V usage is TRBV25-1 and J usage is TRBJ2-1; maybe TRBD1 (7 bases). Per germline, CDR1 MGHDK and CDR2 SYGVNS. CDR3 size: 14 residues. The ends were cut back, 4 bases at V and 7 bases at J, with 14 bases in the middle. The CDR3 loop reads CASSVAGGNNEQFF. CDR3 coding DNA: TGTGCCAGCAGTGTTGCAGGGGGGAATAATGAGCAGTTCTTC.

The V gene is TRBV9, the J gene TRBJ1-1; 8 bases map to TRBD1. CDR3 size: 17 residues. Per germline, CDR1 SGDLS and CDR2 YYNGEE. The trim removed 3 bases at V and 1 base at J, leaving 11 bases unmatched. CDR3 bases: TGTGCCAGCAGCGCCCGGACAGGGCCCACACCGAACACTGAAGCTTTCTTT. It is translated as CASSARTGPTPNTEAFF.

The gene calls are TRBV18 and TRBJ2-7; the match to TRBD1 covers 9 bases. Germline-derived CDR1 and CDR2 are KGHSH and LQKENI. The J segment lost 7 bases and the V segment lost 3 bases, leaving 7 bases of the junction unmatched. The CDR3 sequence is 14 residues long. The CDR3, as DNA: TGTGCCAGCTCACCCGGGACAGGGTCGGGGGAGCAGTACGTC. Its protein is CASSPGTGSGEQYV.

The rearrangement links TRBV14 to TRBJ2-4; 8 bases are shared with TRBD2. V was clipped by 6 bases and J by 5 bases; unmatched bases: 9. This CDR3 spans 15 amino acids. Germline CDR1 reads SGHDN; CDR2 reads FVKESK. DNA of the CDR3: TGTGCCAGCAGTCGGGGACTAGTTGGCGAAAACATTCAGTACTTC. Translated: CASSRGLVGENIQYF.

The chain carries TRBV9 and TRBJ2-3; TRBD2 agrees at 7 bases. This CDR3 comprises 14 residues. Germline loops: CDR1 SGDLS, CDR2 YYNGEE. The trim removed 2 bases at V and 5 bases at J, leaving 5 bases unmatched. The CDR3 is CASSVNSGIDTQYF. DNA of the CDR3: TGTGCCAGCAGCGTCAACAGCGGGATAGATACGCAGTATTTT.

This chain uses TRBV5-4 with TRBJ2-1, with 8 positions matching TRBD2. J gave up 5 bases and V 0 bases, and 7 bases lay outside the gene matches. CDR1 SGHNT and CDR2 YYREEE come from the germline V gene (reference sequence). This CDR3 spans 16 amino acids. The CDR3 coding sequence is TGTGCCAGCAGCTTGGGGTTAGCGGGGAGCAACAATGAGCAGTTCTTC. Translating gives CASSLGLAGSNNEQFF. Complete variable domain (other parts from reference TRBV5-4 and TRBJ2-1): ETGVTQSPTHLIKTRGQQVTLRCSSQSGHNTVSWYQQALGQGPQFIFQYYREEENGRGNFPPRFSGLQFPNYSSELNVNALELDDSALYLCASSLGLAGSNNEQFFGPGTRLTVL.

The chain joins TRBV7-6 to TRBJ2-5, with 9 bases fitting TRBD2. The CDR3 extends over 16 amino acids. The ends lost 1 base at V and 5 bases at J; junction bases unmatched: 8. Per the germline V gene, CDR1 is SGHVS and CDR2 is FNYEAQ. In DNA form, the CDR3 reads TGTGCCAGCAGCTTAGAGCTAGCGGGGATCAAGGAGACCCAGTACTTC. Protein sequence: CASSLELAGIKETQYF.

The chain couples TRBV7-9 to TRBJ1-1, with D uncertain. V was cut by 5 bases and J by 2 bases, with 18 bases left in between. CDR3 length: 16 amino acids. CDR1 is SEHNR and CDR2 is FQNEAQ in the germline V gene (reference sequence). The CDR3, as DNA: TGTGCCAGCAGCCCCGGGAGCCCGGCACGAAACACTGAAGCTTTCTTT. It codes for CASSPGSPARNTEAFF.

In DNA form, the CDR3 reads TGTGCCAGTAGCCCACAGACAGGATACAATCAGCCCCAGCATTTT. It encodes CASSPQTGYNQPQHF. V usage is TRBV19 and J usage is TRBJ1-5; TRBD1 might be the D (6 bases). V lost 6 bases and J 3 bases, leaving 15 bases between the germline ends. CDR1 and CDR2 from the germline V gene are LNHDA and SQIVND (reference sequence). This CDR3 comprises 15 residues.

V is TRBV7-9 and J is TRBJ1-4; D remains ambiguous. This CDR3 spans 12 amino acids. Germline loops: CDR1 SEHNR, CDR2 FQNEAQ (reference sequence). The V end was cut by 5 bases, the J end by 5 bases, with 6 bases between. CDR3 DNA sequence: TGTGCCAGCAGCCCTCGGAATGAAAAACTGTTTTTT. Translating gives CASSPRNEKLFF.

In nucleotides, the CDR3 is TGTGCCAGCAGCTTGGCCTTGGGCGGGGGGACTAACAATGAGCAGTTCTTC. It specifies CASSLALGGGTNNEQFF. This chain connects TRBV5-4 to TRBJ2-1, with 8 bases fitting TRBD2. J lost 5 bases, V lost 0 bases, and 10 bases had no gene match. The germline CDR1 and CDR2 sequences are SGHNT and YYREEE (reference sequence). The CDR3 runs 17 residues.

The genes are TRBV7-9 and TRBJ1-4, with 7 positions matching TRBD1. CDR3 length: 16 residues. Germline loops: CDR1 SEHNR, CDR2 FQNEAQ (reference sequence). Trimming at V came to 5 bases and at J to 6 bases, leaving 12 bases not matched to a gene. The DNA of the CDR3 is TGTGCCAGCAGCCGGGCTCGGGGGACAGTATATGAAAAACTGTTTTTT. Translated, it gives CASSRARGTVYEKLFF.

V usage is TRBV7-3 and J usage is TRBJ2-7, with TRBD1 matching over 12 bases. The V segment lost 5 bases and the J segment 5 bases; nucleotides outside the gene matches: 7. This CDR3 spans 15 amino acids. Germline V gene data show CDR1 as SGHTA and CDR2 as FQGTGA. CDR3 amino acids: CASSVGQGAFDEQYF. In DNA form, the CDR3 reads TGTGCCAGCAGCGTGGGACAGGGGGCGTTCGACGAGCAGTACTTC.

This chain uses TRBV5-6 with TRBJ1-4; TRBD1 aligns across 9 bases. V shed 3 bases, J shed 6 bases, and the junction held 3 bases outside the gene matches. This CDR3 has 14 residues. Germline V CDR1 and CDR2: SGHDT, YYEEEE. Written as DNA, the CDR3 is TGTGCCAGCAGCTCGACAGGGGGATATGAAAAACTGTTTTTT. Its translation is CASSSTGGYEKLFF.

The chain links TRBV5-4 to TRBJ2-2, with 16 bases matching TRBD2. With V trimmed by 4 bases and J by 3 bases, 3 bases remained unmatched. The CDR3 is made up of 17 amino acids. The germline V gene has CDR1 SGHNT and CDR2 YYREEE (reference sequence). The CDR3, as DNA: TGTGCCAGCAGCCCGGGACTAGCGGGGGGGGACACCGGGGAGCTGTTTTTT. Amino acids: CASSPGLAGGDTGELFF.

CDR3 loop: CASSMAGGTGELFF. The CDR3 DNA reads TGTGCCAGTAGTATGGCGGGGGGAACCGGGGAGCTGTTTTTT. J is TRBJ2-2 and V is TRBV19, with TRBD2 matching over 8 bases. With 3 bases clipped from V and 5 bases from J, the junction kept 2 bases outside the gene matches. This CDR3 region has 14 residues. In germline, CDR1 is LNHDA, CDR2 SQIVND (reference sequence).

The chain joins TRBV2 to TRBJ2-3; 8 nucleotides agree with TRBD2. The CDR3 is made up of 15 amino acids. J gave up 2 bases and V 8 bases, and 9 bases lay outside the gene matches. The germline V gene encodes CDR1 SNHLY and CDR2 FYNNEI. The CDR3 region is CASGGAGGPTDTQYF. Written as DNA, the CDR3 is TGTGCCAGCGGCGGGGCGGGGGGACCCACAGATACGCAGTATTTT. Filled out from reference TRBV2 and TRBJ2-3, the complete variable domain reads EPEVTQTPSHQVTQMGQEVILRCVPISNHLYFYWYRQILGQKVEFLVSFYNNEISEKSEIFDDQFSVERPDGSNFTLKIRSTKLEDSAMYFCASGGAGGPTDTQYFGPGTRLTVL.

The chain couples TRBV5-1 to TRBJ2-1; 11 bases agree with TRBD1. The junction had 9 bases not matched to a gene; V was cut back by 2 bases and J by 5 bases. Germline V lookup: CDR1 SGHRS, CDR2 YFSETQ. The CDR3 extends over 17 amino acids. CDR3 in amino acids: CASSFLAGTGGNNEQFF. The DNA of the CDR3 is TGCGCCAGCAGCTTCCTCGCGGGGACAGGGGGAAACAATGAGCAGTTCTTC.

V usage is TRBV6-5 and J usage is TRBJ2-1; the match to TRBD2 covers 7 bases. In germline, CDR1 is MNHEY, CDR2 SVGAGI. The CDR3 extends over 12 amino acids. Trimming removed 7 bases from V and 8 bases from J; junction bases left unmatched: 5. The CDR3 DNA reads TGTGCCAGCAACCGAGGGAGGGATGAGCAGTTCTTC. Translated, it gives CASNRGRDEQFF.

V and J are TRBV7-8 and TRBJ2-5; 7 nucleotides agree with TRBD2. This CDR3 has 17 residues. CDR1 SGHVS and CDR2 FQNEAQ come from the germline V gene. V lost 0 bases and J lost 2; bases outside the gene matches: 9. The CDR3 region has the DNA TGTGCCAGCAGCTTAGCGCCCCTGGCTAGCGGACAAGAGACCCAGTACTTC. It encodes CASSLAPLASGQETQYF.

The chain employs TRBV10-1 and TRBJ1-1, with a tentative D call TRBD1 (5 bases). The germline V gene has CDR1 WNHNN and CDR2 SYGVQD (reference sequence). The ends were cut back, 4 bases at V and 1 base at J, with 10 bases in the middle. CDR3 length equals 14 residues. As DNA, the CDR3 is TGCGCCAGCAGTGCAGGGCTTCGGAACACTGAAGCTTTCTTT. It is translated as CASSAGLRNTEAFF.

This sequence joins TRBV19 and TRBJ1-5; 7 bases align to TRBD1. Germline CDR1 and CDR2: LNHDA and SQIVND (reference sequence). With 8 bases clipped from V and 6 bases from J, the junction kept 13 bases outside the gene matches. This CDR3 has 15 residues. The CDR3 loop reads CASSTTTGDGQPQHF. The CDR3 nucleotides are TGTGCCAGTTCTACCACTACAGGGGACGGTCAGCCCCAGCATTTT.

This clone was seen more than once but under ten times. This chain uses TRBV19 with TRBJ1-1; the D gene is possibly TRBD1 (6 bases). Trimming removed 4 bases from V and 9 bases from J, with 21 bases in between. The V gene's germline CDR1 is LNHDA and CDR2 SQIVND (reference sequence). The CDR3 length is 15 residues. This CDR3 is CASSTTNLRGPQAFF. The CDR3 DNA follows: TGTGCCAGTAGTACTACTAACCTCAGGGGCCCACAAGCTTTCTTT.

The J gene is TRBJ2-1, the V gene TRBV7-3; 12 bases agree with TRBD2. CDR1 is SGHTA, CDR2 FQGTGA, per germline. The CDR3 runs 15 residues. The trim removed 0 bases at V and 10 bases at J, leaving 4 bases unmatched. CDR3: CASSLTTSGGREQFF. CDR3 DNA: TGTGCCAGCAGCTTAACGACTAGCGGGGGTCGGGAGCAGTTCTTC.